A single TCR beta chain is shown here with its context. The antigen remains unidentified. Germline assignment: CDR1 MNHEY and CDR2 SVGAGI. Losses at the gene ends were 2 bases for V and 9 bases for J; bases not matched to a gene: 7. There are 15 residues in the CDR3. Sequencing templates came from extracted RNA that was reverse transcribed into cDNA. Clones were read by immunoSEQ multiplex PCR, and TCRdb kept only the in-frame ones, dropping some. The sample includes 98,000 or so clones, roughly 60% of them seen just once. The data derive from a study of CD8+ T cells in alopecia areata. Study-wide points: Elevated clonality characterized lesional scalp relative to normal scalp, particularly in alopecia totalis/universalis.

The chain carries TRBV6-5 and TRBJ1-6; 7 positions match TRBD1. The sequence was collected from a human donor in good health. The sequenced material came from CD8+ T cells sorted from blood. The CDR3 nucleotides are TGTGCCAGCAGTTACCTACAGGGGCAAGGTTCACCCCTCCACTTT. Amino acid sequence: CASSYLQGQGSPLHF.